This is a list of T cell receptor beta chains from one sample in a study of CD8 T cells in Susac syndrome. TCRdb ran MiXCR on the immunoSEQ multiplex PCR reads and lists one entry per CDR3 protein. Found here are 170,000 or so distinct CDR3 sequences, 94% of them singletons; the top ten hold around 0.11%. Sequencing was performed on CD4+ T cells from PBMCs. Receptor source: a human donor with Susac syndrome. The conserved cysteine and the conserved F or W are not part of the CDR3 here. The size field is filled for only some rows; it gives once, few, many or a size class.

j_gene | v_gene | abundance | CDR3aa
TRBJ1-1 | TRBV29-1 | . | SVATGLNTEAF
TRBJ2-2 | TRBV25-1 | once | ASRDKSNTGELF
TRBJ1-2 | TRBV18 | . | ASSPMTDYGYT
TRBJ2-2 | TRBV2 | . | ASSGDSFTGELF
TRBJ2-1 | TRBV6-5 | . | ATLGPGAGVQF
TRBJ1-6 | TRBV12-3/TRBV12-4 | . | ASSSGKGSPLH
TRBJ2-7 | TRBV27 | . | ASSRGQAGEQY
TRBJ1-2 | TRBV29-1 | . | SVGQGQNYGYT
TRBJ1-2 | TRBV9 | . | ASSVGGRHYGYT
TRBJ1-3 | TRBV4-2 | . | ASSQDKQGAGNTIY
TRBJ2-1 | TRBV12-3/TRBV12-4 | . | ASSFGTSGYNEQF
TRBJ2-1 | TRBV12-3/TRBV12-4 | . | ASSLAGGAYEQF
TRBJ1-1 | TRBV5-4 | . | ASSLGDEGAF
TRBJ2-5 | TRBV11-2 | few | ASSLGWETQY
TRBJ2-6 | TRBV7-2 | . | ASSLAHGPGANVLT
TRBJ2-3 | TRBV7-2 | . | ASSLEGVTDTQY
TRBJ2-5 | TRBV20-1 | . | SAALRGGEETQY
TRBJ1-1 | TRBV7-9 | . | ASSLHKGWNTEAF
TRBJ2-2 | TRBV9 | . | ASSLTGNTGELF
TRBJ2-7 | TRBV2 | . | ASIGTGGGEQY
TRBJ1-2 | TRBV24-1 | . | ATSDPLDLPGGPRNYGYT
TRBJ2-2 | TRBV3-1 | . | ASSQHNTGELF
TRBJ1-2 | TRBV7-2 | . | ASSGRGHQGYGYT
TRBJ2-1 | TRBV18 | once | ASSPTSGGTNYNEQF
TRBJ2-3 | TRBV5-1 | . | ASSPDESGMGTDTQY
TRBJ2-3 | TRBV24-1 | . | ATSGTGSSDTQY
TRBJ2-1 | TRBV20-1 | . | TPWGNNEQF
TRBJ2-5 | TRBV14 | . | ASSQVVTAQETQY
TRBJ2-4 | TRBV12-3/TRBV12-4 | . | ASGRGAKNIQY
TRBJ1-4 | TRBV14 | . | ASSQDLRGSEKLF